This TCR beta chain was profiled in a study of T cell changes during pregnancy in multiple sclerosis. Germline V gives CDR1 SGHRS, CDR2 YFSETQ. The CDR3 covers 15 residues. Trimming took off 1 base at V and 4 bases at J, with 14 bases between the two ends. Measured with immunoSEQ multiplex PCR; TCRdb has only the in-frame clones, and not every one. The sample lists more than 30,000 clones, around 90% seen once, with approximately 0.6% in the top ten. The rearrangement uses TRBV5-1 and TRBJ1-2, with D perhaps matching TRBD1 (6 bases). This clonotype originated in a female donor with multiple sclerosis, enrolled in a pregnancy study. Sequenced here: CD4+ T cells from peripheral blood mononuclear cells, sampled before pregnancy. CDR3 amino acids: CASSLLAGEGYGYTF. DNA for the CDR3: TGCGCCAGCAGCTTGTTGGCAGGGGAGGGCTATGGCTACACCTTC.